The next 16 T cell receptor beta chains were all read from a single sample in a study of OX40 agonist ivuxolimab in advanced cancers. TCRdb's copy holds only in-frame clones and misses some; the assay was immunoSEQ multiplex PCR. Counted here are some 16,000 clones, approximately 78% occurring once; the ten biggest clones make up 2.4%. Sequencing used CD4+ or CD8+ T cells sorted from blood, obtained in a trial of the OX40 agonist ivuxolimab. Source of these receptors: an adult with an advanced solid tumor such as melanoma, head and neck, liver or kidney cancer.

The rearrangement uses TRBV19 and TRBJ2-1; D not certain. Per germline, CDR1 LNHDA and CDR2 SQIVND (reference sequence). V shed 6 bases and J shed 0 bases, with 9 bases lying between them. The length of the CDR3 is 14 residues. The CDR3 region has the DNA TGTGCCAGTAGACCAGCGATCTCCTACAATGAGCAGTTCTTC. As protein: CASRPAISYNEQFF.

The CDR3 nucleotides read TGCAGCGTTTCGGGACTAGCGGGTTCAGGGGGCACAGATACGCAGTATTTT. Its protein is CSVSGLAGSGGTDTQYF. J is TRBJ2-3 and V is TRBV29-1; 12 bases line up with TRBD2. V lost 5 bases to trimming and J lost 1 base; unmatched junction nucleotides: 10. The germline CDR1 and CDR2 sequences are SQVTM and ANQGSEA. The CDR3 is made up of 17 amino acids.

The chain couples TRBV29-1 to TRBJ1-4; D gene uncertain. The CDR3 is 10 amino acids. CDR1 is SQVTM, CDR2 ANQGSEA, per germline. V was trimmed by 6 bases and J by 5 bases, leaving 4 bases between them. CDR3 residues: CSVKNEKLFF. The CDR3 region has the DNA TGCAGCGTCAAAAATGAAAAACTGTTTTTT.

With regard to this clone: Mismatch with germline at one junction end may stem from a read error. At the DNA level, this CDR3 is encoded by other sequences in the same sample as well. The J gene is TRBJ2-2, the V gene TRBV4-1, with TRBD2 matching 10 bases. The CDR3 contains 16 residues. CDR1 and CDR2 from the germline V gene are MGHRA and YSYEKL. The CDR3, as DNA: TGCGCTAGCAGCCTTCTAGCGGGGGCGAACACCGGGGAGCTGTTTTTT. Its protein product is CASSLLAGANTGELFF.

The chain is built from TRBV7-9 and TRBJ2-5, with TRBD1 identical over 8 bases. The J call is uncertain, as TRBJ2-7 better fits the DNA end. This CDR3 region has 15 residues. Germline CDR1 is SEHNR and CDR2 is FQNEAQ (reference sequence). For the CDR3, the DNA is TGTGCCAGCAGCTTAGGGACAGGGTCGGTCTACGAGCAGTACTTC. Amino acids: CASSLGTGSVYEQYF.

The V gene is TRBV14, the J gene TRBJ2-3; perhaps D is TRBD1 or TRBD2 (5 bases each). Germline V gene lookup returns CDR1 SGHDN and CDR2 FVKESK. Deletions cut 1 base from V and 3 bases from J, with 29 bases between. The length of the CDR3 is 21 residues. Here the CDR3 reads CASSQGGEISRRLTFTDTQYF. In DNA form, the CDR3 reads TGTGCCAGCAGCCAAGGAGGGGAGATTTCTAGGCGGTTGACTTTTACAGATACGCAGTATTTT.

CDR3 sequence reads: CASSVGGTSFRDTQYF. In nucleotides, the CDR3 is TGTGCCAGCAGCGTAGGGGGGACTAGCTTCAGGGATACGCAGTATTTT. The chain recombines TRBV9 with TRBJ2-3; 9 nucleotides match TRBD2. With V trimmed by 0 bases and J by 6 bases, 8 bases remained unmatched. Germline CDR1 reads SGDLS; CDR2 reads YYNGEE. CDR3 length: 16 residues.

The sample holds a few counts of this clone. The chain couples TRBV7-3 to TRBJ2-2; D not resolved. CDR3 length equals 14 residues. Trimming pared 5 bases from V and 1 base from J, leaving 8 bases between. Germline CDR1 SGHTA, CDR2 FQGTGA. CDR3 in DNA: TGTGCCAGCAGCCCCACACTGAACACCGGGGAGCTGTTTTTT. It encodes CASSPTLNTGELFF.

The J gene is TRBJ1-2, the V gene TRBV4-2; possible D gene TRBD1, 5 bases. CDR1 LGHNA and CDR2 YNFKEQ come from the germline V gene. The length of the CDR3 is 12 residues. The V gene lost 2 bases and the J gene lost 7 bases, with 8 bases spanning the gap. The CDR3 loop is CASSQPGFGYTF. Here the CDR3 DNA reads TGTGCCAGCAGCCAACCAGGGTTTGGCTACACCTTC.

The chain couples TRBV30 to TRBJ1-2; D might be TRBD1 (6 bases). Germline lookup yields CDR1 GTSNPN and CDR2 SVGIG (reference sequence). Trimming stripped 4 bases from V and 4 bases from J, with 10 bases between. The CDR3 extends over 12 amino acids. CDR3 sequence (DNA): TGTGCCTGGACACAAGGGGGCTATGGCTACACCTTC. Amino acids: CAWTQGGYGYTF.

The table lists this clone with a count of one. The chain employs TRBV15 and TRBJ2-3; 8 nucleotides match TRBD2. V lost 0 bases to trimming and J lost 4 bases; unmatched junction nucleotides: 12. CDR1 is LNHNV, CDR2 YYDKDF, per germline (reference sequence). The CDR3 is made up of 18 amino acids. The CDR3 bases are TGTGCCACCAGCAGAGACCCCCTACTGGCTAGCGGGTCAGATACGCAGTATTTT. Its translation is CATSRDPLLASGSDTQYF.

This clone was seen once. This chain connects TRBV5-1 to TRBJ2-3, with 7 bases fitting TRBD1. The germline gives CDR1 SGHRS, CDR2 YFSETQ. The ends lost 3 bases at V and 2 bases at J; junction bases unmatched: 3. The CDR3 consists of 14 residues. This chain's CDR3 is CASSWDRPTDTQYF. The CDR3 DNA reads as TGCGCCAGCAGCTGGGACAGACCCACAGATACGCAGTATTTT.

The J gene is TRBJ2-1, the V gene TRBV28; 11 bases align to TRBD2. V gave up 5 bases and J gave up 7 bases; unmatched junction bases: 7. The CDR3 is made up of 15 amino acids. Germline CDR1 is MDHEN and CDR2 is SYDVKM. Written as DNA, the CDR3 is TGTGCCAGCAGTACCGGACTAGCGGGTAAGAATGAGCAGTTCTTC. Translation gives CASSTGLAGKNEQFF.

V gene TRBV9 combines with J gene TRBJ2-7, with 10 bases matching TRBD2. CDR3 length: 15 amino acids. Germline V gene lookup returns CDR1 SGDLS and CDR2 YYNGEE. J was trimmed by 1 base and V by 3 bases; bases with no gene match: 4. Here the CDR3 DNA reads TGTGCCAGCAGCGGACATAGCGGGGGGTCCTACGAGCAGTACTTC. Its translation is CASSGHSGGSYEQYF. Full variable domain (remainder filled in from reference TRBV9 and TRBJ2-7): DSGVTQTPKHLITATGQRVTLRCSPRSGDLSVYWYQQSLDQGLQFLIQYYNGEERAKGNILERFSAQQFPDLHSELNLSSLELGDSALYFCASSGHSGGSYEQYFGPGTRLTVT.

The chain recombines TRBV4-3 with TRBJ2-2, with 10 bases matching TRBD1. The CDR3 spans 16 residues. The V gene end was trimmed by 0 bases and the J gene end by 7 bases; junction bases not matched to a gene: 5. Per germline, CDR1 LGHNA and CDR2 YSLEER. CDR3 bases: TGCGCCAGCAGCCAAGATGGGGGACAGGGGATCGGGGAGCTGTTTTTT. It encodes CASSQDGGQGIGELFF.

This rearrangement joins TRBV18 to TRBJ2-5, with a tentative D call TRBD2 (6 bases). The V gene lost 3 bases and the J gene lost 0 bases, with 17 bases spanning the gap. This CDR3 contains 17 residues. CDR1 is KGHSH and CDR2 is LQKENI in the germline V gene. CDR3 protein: CASSPGRTMGYQETQYF. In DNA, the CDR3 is TGTGCCAGCTCACCGGGGAGGACGATGGGGTACCAAGAGACCCAGTACTTC. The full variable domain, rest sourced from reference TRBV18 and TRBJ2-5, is NAGVMQNPRHLVRRRGQEARLRCSPMKGHSHVYWYRQLPEEGLKFMVYLQKENIIDESGMPKERFSAEFPKEGPSILRIQQVVRGDSAAYFCASSPGRTMGYQETQYFGPGTRLLVL.